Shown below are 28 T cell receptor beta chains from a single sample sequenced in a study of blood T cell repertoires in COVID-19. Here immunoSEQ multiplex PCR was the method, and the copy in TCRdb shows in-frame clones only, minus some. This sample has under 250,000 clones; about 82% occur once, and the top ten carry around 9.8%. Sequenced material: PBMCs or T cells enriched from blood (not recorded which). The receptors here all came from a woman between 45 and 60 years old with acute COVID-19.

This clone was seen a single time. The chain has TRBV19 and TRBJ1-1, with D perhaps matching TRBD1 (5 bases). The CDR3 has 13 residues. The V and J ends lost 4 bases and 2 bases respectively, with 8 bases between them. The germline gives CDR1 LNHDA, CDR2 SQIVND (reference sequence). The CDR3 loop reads CASSTTVNTEAFF. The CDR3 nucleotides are TGTGCCAGTAGTACGACAGTCAACACTGAAGCTTTCTTT.

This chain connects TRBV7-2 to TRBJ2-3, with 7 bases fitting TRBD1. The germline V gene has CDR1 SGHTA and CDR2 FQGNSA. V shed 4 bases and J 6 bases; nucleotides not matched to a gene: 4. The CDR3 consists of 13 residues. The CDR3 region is CASSSTGFDTQYF. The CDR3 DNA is TGTGCCAGCAGCTCGACAGGGTTCGATACGCAGTATTTT.

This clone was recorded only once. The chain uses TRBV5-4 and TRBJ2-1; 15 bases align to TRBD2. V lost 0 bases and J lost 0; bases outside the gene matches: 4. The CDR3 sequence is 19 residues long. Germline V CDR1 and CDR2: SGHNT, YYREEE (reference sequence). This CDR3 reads CASSLGGLAGGPSYNEQFF. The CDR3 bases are TGTGCCAGCAGCTTGGGGGGACTAGCGGGGGGCCCCTCCTACAATGAGCAGTTCTTC.

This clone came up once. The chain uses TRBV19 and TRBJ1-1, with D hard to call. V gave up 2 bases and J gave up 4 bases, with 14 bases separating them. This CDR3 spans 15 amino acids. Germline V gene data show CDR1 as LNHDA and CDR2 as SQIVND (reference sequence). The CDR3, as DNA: TGTGCCAGTAGTATAAAGGCGGAGGTTGGCACTGAAGCTTTCTTT. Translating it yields CASSIKAEVGTEAFF. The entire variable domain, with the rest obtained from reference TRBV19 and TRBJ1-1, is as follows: DGGITQSPKYLFRKEGQNVTLSCEQNLNHDAMYWYRQDPGQGLRLIYYSQIVNDFQKGDIAEGYSVSREKKESFPLTVTSAQKNPTAFYLCASSIKAEVGTEAFFGQGTRLTVV.

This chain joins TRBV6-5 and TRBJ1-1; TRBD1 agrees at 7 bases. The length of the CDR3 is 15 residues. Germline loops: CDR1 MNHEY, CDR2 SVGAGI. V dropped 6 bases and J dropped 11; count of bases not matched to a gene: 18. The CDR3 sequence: CASSTGPRDREGAFF. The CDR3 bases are TGTGCCAGCAGCACCGGTCCCCGGGACAGAGAAGGGGCTTTCTTT.

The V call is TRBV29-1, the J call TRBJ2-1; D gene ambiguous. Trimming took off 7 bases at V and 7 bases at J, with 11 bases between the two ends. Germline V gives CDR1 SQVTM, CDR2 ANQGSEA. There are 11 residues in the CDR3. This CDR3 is CSAISPNEQFF. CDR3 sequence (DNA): TGCAGCGCGATAAGCCCTAATGAGCAGTTCTTC.

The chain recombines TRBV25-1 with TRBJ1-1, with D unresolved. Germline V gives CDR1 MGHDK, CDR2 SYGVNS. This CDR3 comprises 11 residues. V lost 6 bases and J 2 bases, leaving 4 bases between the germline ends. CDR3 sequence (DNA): TGTGCCAGCAGCTTCAACACTGAAGCTTTCTTT. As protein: CASSFNTEAFF.

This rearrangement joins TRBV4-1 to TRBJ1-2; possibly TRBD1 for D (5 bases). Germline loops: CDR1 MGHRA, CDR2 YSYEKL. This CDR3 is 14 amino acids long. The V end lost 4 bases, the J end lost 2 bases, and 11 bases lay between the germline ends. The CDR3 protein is CASSPYGGNYGYTF. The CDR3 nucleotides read TGCGCCAGCAGCCCTTACGGGGGAAACTATGGCTACACCTTC.

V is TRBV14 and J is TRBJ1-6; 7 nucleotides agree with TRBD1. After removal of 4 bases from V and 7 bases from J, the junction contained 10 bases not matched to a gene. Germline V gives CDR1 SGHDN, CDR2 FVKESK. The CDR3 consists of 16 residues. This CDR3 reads CASSPNLGTENSPLHF. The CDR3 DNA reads TGTGCCAGCAGCCCAAATCTGGGGACAGAGAATTCACCCCTCCACTTT.

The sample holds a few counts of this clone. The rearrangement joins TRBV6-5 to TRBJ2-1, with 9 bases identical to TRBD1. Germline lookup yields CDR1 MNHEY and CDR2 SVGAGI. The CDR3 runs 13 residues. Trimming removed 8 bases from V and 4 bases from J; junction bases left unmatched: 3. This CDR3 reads CASGTGRYNEQFF. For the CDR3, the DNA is TGTGCCAGCGGGACAGGGCGATACAATGAGCAGTTCTTC.

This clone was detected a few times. This chain's CDR3 is CAWDRGTEAFF. The CDR3 DNA follows: TGTGCCTGGGACAGGGGCACTGAAGCTTTCTTT. V gene TRBV30 combines with J gene TRBJ1-1; TRBD1 matches at 8 bases. There are 11 residues in the CDR3. V shed 5 bases, J shed 4 bases, and the junction held 0 bases outside the gene matches. Germline CDR1 GTSNPN, CDR2 SVGIG (reference sequence).

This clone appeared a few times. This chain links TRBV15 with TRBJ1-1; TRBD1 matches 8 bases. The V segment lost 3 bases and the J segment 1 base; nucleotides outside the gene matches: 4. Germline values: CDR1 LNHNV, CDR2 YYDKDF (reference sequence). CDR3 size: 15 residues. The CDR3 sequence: CATSRDRAENTEAFF. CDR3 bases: TGTGCCACCAGCAGGGACAGGGCAGAGAACACTGAAGCTTTCTTT.

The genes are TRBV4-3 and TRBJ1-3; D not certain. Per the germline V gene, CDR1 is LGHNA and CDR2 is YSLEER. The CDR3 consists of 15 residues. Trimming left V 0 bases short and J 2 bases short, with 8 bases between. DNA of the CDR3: TGCGCCAGCAGCCAAGATCTAAAGCCTGGAAACACCATATATTTT. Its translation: CASSQDLKPGNTIYF.

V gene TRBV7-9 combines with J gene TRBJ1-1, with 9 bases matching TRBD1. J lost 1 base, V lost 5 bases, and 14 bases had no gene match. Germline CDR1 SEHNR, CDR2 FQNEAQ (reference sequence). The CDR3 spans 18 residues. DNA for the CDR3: TGTGCCAGCAGCCCCCCCGGGACAGGGTTTAAGGGGAACACTGAAGCTTTCTTT. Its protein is CASSPPGTGFKGNTEAFF.

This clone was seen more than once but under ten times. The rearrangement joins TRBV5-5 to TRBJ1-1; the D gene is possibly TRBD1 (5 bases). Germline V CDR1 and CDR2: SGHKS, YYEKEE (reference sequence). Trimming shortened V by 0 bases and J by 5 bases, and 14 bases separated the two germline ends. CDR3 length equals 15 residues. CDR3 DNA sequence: TGTGCCAGCAGCTTGGTGATTGGGGGGAAGACTGAAGCTTTCTTT. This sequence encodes CASSLVIGGKTEAFF. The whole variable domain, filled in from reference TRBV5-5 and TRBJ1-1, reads DAGVTQSPTHLIKTRGQQVTLRCSPISGHKSVSWYQQVLGQGPQFIFQYYEKEERGRGNFPDRFSARQFPNYSSELNVNALLLGDSALYLCASSLVIGGKTEAFFGQGTRLTVV.

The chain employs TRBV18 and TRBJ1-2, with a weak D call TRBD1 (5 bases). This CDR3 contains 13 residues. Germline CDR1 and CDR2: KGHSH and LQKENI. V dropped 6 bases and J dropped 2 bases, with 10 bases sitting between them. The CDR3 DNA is TGTGCCAGCTCGCCGACAGACAACTATGGCTACACCTTC. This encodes CASSPTDNYGYTF.

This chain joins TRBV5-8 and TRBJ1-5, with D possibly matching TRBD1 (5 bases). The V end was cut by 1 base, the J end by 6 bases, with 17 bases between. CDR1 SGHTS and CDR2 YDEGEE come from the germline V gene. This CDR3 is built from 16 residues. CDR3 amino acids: CASSLYIGGSGQPQHF. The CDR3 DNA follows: TGTGCCAGCAGCTTGTATATTGGGGGGTCAGGTCAGCCCCAGCATTTT.

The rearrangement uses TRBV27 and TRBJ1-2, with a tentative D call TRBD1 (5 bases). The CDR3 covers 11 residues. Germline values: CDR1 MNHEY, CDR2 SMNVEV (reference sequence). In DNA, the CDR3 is TGTGCGACGGGCAGGGATGGGGGCTACACCTTC. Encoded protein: CATGRDGGYTF.

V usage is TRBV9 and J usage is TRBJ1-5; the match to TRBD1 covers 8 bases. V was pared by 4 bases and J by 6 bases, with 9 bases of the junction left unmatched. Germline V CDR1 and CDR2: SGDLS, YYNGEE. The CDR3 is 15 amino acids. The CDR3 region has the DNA TGTGCCAGCAGCCCAGGACAGGGTGGGGGTCAGCCCCAGCATTTT. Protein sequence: CASSPGQGGGQPQHF. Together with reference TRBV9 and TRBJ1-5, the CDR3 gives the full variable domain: DSGVTQTPKHLITATGQRVTLRCSPRSGDLSVYWYQQSLDQGLQFLIQYYNGEERAKGNILERFSAQQFPDLHSELNLSSLELGDSALYFCASSPGQGGGQPQHFGDGTRLSIL.

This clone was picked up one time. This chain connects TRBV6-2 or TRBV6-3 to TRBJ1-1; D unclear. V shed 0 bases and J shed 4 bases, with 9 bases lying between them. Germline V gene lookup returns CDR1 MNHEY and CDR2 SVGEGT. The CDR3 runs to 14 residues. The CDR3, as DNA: TGTGCCAGCAGTTACTCGATTTGGAGCACTGAAGCTTTCTTT. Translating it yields CASSYSIWSTEAFF.

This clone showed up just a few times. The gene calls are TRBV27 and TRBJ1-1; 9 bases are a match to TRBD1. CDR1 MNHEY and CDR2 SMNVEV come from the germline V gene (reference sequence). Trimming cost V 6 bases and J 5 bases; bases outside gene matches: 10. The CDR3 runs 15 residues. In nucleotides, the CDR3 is TGTGCCAGCAGGGGACTACAGGGGGCGTCGACTGAAGCTTTCTTT. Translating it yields CASRGLQGASTEAFF.

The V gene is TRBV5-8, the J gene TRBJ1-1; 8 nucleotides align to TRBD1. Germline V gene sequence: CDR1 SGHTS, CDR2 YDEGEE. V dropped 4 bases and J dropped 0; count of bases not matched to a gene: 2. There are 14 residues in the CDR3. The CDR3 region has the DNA TGTGCCAGCAGCCGGACAGGGATGAACACTGAAGCTTTCTTT. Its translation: CASSRTGMNTEAFF.

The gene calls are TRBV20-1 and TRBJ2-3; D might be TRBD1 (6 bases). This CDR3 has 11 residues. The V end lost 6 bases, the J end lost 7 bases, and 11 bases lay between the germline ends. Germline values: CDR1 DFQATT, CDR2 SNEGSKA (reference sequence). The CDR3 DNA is TGCAGTGCCAAGACAGGTCATACGCAGTATTTT. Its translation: CSAKTGHTQYF.

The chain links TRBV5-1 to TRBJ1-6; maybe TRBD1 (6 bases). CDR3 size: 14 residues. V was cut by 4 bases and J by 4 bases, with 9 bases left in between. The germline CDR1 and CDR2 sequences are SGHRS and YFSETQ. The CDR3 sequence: CASSVDRYNSPLHF. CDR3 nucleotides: TGCGCCAGCAGCGTTGACAGGTATAATTCACCCCTCCACTTT.

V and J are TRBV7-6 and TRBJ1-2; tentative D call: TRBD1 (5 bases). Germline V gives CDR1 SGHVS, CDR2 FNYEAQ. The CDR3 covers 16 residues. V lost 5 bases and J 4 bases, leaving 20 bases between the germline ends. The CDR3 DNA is TGTGCCAGCAGCGCGGGGGTGGCCGCGGCCATCTATGGCTACACCTTC. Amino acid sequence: CASSAGVAAAIYGYTF.

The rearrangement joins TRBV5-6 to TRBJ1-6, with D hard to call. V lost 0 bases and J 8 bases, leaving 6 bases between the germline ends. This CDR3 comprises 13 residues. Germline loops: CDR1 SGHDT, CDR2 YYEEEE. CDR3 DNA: TGTGCCAGCAGCTTGGCCCCGGATTCACCCCTCCACTTT. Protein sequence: CASSLAPDSPLHF. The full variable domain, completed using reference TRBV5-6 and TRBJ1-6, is DAGVTQSPTHLIKTRGQQVTLRCSPKSGHDTVSWYQQALGQGPQFIFQYYEEEERQRGNFPDRFSGHQFPNYSSELNVNALLLGDSALYLCASSLAPDSPLHFGNGTRLTVT.

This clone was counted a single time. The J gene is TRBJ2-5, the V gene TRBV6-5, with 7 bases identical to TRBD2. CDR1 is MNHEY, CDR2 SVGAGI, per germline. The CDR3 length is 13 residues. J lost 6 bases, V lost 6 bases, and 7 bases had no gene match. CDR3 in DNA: TGTGCCAGCAGAATGACTAGCCGGCAGACCCAGTACTTC. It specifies CASRMTSRQTQYF.

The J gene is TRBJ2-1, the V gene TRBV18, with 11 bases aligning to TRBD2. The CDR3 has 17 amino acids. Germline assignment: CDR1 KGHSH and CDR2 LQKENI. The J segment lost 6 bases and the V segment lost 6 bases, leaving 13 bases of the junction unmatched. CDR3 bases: TGTGCCAGCTCTACCATGCTAGCGGGGGGTAGCGTCAATGAGCAGTTCTTC. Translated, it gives CASSTMLAGGSVNEQFF.